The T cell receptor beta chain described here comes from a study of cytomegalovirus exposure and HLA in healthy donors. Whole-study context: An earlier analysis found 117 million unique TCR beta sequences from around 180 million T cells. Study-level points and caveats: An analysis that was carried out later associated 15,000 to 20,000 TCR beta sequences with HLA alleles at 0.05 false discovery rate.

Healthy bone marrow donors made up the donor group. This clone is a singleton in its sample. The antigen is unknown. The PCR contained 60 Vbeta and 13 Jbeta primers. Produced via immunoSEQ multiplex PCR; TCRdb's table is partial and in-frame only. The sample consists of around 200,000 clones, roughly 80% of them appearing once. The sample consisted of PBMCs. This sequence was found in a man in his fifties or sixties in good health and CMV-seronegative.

CDR3 sequence: CASSSPGGQETQYF. CDR3 nucleotide sequence: TGTGCCAGCAGCTCCCCCGGCGGCCAAGAGACCCAGTACTTC. J is TRBJ2-5 and V is TRBV9; no definite D call. V dropped 4 bases and J dropped 1 base, with 11 bases sitting between them. This CDR3 has 14 amino acids. Germline values: CDR1 SGDLS, CDR2 YYNGEE.